This T cell receptor beta chain was retrieved from a study of T cell repertoires in cytomegalovirus infection (dated by TCRdb to about 2019). For the study in its entirety: Recently identified HLA-C-restricted CMV epitopes, whose presentation resists viral immunomodulation, were targeted by peptide stimulations together with well-studied HLA-B-restricted epitopes. Donor HLA type was relevant to the analysis, as public TCR beta signatures indicated carriage of CMV infection together with the matching HLA type.

This clonotype has ten or more counts. What this receptor recognizes is not known. Per-base qualities were not stored, and no clone one base away is much larger. Trimming removed 3 bases from V and 3 bases from J; the gene matches leave 1 base unexplained. The germline V gene supplies CDR1 SGHTA and CDR2 FQGNSA. The CDR3 runs 13 residues from the cysteine to the phenylalanine. Only CDR3 DNA remains: 39 bases, in frame from the first base. Interpreted using the paper, the treatment or condition label stands for: in vitro stimulation with specific CMV peptide epitopes to enrich CMV-specific T cells. The reads were generated on an Illumina HiSeq 1500. Starting from the raw public reads, TCRdb applied fastp trimming at Q25, assembled clones with MiXCR and retained in-frame beta chains. Here each entry gathers all rows of one CDR3 protein and keeps the most common genes and DNA. A total of 360,000 or so distinct CDR3 sequences appear in this sample, about 32% of them only once. The ten largest clones take up roughly 14% of the sample.

Broader findings and caveats from the paper: The ex vivo response was dominated by HLA-C-restricted CMV-specific TCR beta clonotypes, which also provided the single most frequent clonotype in two of eight donors. In both this cohort and an independent approximately 350-donor cohort, the cumulative frequency of public TCR beta family members distinguished carriers of CMV infection plus the relevant HLA type.

The chain was built from TRBV7-2 and TRBJ1-1, with TRBD1 identical over 7 junction bases. This clonotype originated in a human donor in good health (CMV status not recorded). Some clones in this sample may be carry-over from other donors' samples. The specimen comprised cultured PBMCs, sampled from culture after CMV antigen stimulation. The CDR3: CASSFTGDTEAFF. In nucleotide form, the sequence is TGTGCCAGCAGCTTTACAGGGGACACTGAAGCTTTCTTT.